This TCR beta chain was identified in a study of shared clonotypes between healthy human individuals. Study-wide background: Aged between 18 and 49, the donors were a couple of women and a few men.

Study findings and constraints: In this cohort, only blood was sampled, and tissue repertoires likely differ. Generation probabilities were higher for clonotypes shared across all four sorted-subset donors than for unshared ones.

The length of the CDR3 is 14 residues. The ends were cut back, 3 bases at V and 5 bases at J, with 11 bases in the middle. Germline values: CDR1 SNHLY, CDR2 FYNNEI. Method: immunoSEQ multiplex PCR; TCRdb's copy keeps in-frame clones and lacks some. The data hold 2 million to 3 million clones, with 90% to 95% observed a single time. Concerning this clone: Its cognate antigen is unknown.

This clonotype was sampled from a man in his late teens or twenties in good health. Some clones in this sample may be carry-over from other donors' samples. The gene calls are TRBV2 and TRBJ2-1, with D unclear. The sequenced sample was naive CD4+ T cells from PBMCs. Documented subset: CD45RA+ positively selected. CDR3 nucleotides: TGTGCCAGCAGTGACAGTCATAATGACAATGAGCAGTTCTTC. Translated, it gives CASSDSHNDNEQFF.